This T cell receptor (beta chain) came from a study of response to subunit inactivated influenza vaccine. Study-wide results and limits: Each seasonal influenza vaccination, the authors suggested, recruits few new T cells.

The CDR3 is made up of 14 amino acids. Trimming took 5 bases from V and 5 from J; bases not matched to a gene: 4. About this clonotype: As yet, its antigen is unknown.

MiXCR was run by TCRdb on the RT-PCR reads, yielding one entry per CDR3 protein. The table records 500,000 to 550,000 distinct CDR3 sequences, around 7.7% of them present only once. Sequenced here: PBMCs from blood, sampled roughly 24 months after vaccination. The chain joins TRBV12-3 or TRBV12-4 to TRBJ2-3; 10 bases agree with TRBD2. The TCR originated in a man aged 45 to 75 who received an inactivated influenza vaccine. CDR3 DNA: TGTGCCAGCAGTCCTAGCGGGAGAGGAGATACGCAGTATTTT. Protein product: CASSPSGRGDTQYF.